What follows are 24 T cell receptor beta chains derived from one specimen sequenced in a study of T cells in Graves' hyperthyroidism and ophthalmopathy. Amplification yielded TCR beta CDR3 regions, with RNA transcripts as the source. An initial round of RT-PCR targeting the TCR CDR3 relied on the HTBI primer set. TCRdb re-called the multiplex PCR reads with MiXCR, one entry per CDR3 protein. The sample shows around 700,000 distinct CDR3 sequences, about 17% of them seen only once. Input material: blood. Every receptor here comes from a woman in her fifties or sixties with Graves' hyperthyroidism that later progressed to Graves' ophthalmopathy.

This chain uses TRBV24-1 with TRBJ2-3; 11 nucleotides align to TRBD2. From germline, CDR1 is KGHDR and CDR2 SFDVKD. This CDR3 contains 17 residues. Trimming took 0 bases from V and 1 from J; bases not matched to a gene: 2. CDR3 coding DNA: TGTGCCACCAGTGATTTGCAACTAGCGGGAGGCACAGATACGCAGTATTTT. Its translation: CATSDLQLAGGTDTQYF.

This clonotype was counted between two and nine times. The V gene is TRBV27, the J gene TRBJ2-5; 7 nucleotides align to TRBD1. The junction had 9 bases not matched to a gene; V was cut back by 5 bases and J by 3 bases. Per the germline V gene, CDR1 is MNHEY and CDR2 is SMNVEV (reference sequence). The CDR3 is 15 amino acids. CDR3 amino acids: CASSARDSLEETQYF. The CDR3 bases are TGTGCCAGCAGTGCGAGGGACAGCCTAGAAGAGACCCAGTACTTC.

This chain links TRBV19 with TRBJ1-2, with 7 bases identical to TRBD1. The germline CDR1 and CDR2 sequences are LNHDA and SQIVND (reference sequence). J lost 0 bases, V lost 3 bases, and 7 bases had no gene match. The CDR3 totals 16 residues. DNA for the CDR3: TGTGCCAGTAGTATGGAAAACAGGGGCACTAACTATGGCTACACCTTC. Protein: CASSMENRGTNYGYTF.

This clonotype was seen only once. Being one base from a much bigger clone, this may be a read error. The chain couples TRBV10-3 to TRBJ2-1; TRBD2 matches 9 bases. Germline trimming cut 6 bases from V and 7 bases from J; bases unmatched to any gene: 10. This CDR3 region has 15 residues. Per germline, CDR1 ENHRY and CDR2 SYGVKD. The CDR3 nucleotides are TGTGCCATCAGGAGGATTAGCGGGGGAGGAAATGAGCAGTTCTTC. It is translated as CAIRRISGGGNEQFF.

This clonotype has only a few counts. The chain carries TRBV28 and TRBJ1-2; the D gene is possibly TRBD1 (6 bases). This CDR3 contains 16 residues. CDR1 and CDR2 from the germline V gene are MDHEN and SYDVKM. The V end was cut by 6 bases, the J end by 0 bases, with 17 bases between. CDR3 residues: CASSPASGATNYGYTF. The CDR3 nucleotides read TGTGCCAGCAGCCCCGCGTCGGGGGCGACTAACTATGGCTACACCTTC.

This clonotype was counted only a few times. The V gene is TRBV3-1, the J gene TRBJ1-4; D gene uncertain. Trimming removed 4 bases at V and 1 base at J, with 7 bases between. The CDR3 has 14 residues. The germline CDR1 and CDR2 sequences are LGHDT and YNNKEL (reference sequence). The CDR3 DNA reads TGTGCCAGCAGCCCGACACTAACTAATGAAAAACTGTTTTTT. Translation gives CASSPTLTNEKLFF.

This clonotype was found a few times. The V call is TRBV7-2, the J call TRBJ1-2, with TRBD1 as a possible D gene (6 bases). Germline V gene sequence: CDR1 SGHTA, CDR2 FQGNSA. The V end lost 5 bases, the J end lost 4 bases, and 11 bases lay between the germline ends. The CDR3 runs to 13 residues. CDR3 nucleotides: TGTGCCAGCAGCATCCCAGGGGTCTATGGCTACACCTTC. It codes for CASSIPGVYGYTF.

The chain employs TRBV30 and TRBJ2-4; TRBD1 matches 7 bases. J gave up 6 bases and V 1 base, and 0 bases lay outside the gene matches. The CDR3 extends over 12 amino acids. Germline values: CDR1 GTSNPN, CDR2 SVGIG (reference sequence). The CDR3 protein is CAWSGQGNIQYF. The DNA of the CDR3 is TGTGCCTGGAGTGGACAGGGAAACATTCAGTACTTC.

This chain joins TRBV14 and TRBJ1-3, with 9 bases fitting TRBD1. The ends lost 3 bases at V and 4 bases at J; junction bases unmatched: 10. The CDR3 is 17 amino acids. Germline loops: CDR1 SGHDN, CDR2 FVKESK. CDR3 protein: CASSHWDRALLGNTIYF. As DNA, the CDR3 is TGTGCCAGCAGCCACTGGGACAGGGCCCTCCTGGGAAACACCATATATTTT.

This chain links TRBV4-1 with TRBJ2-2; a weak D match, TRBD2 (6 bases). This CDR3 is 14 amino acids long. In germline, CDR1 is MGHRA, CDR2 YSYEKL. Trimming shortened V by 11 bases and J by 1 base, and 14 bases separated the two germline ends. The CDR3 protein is CAFQRVLNTGELFF. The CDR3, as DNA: TGCGCCTTCCAGCGGGTCTTGAACACCGGGGAGCTGTTTTTT.

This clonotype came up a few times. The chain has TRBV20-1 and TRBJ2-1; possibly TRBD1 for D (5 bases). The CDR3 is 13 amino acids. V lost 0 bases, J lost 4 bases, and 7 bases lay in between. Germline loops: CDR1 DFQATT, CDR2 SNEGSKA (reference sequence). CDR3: CSARDQGYNEQFF. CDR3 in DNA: TGCAGTGCTAGAGATCAGGGATACAATGAGCAGTTCTTC.

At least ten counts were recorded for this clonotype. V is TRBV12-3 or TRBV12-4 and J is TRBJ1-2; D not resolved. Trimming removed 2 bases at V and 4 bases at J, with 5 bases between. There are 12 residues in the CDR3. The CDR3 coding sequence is TGTGCCAGCAGTTTACCGGGCTATGGCTACACCTTC. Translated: CASSLPGYGYTF.

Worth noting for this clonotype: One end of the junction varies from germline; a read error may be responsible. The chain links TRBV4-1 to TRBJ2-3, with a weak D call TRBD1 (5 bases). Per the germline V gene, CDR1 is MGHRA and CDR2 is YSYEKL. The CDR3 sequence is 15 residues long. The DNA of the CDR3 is TGCACCAGCAGCCAAAAGGCAGGGTTAGAAGATACGCAGTATTTT. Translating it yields CTSSQKAGLEDTQYF.

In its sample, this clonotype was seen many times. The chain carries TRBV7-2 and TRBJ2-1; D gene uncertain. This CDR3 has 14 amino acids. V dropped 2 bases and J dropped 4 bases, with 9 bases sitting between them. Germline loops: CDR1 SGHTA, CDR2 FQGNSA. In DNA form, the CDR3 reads TGTGCCAGCAGCTTATTTGGACGGTACAATGAGCAGTTCTTC. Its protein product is CASSLFGRYNEQFF. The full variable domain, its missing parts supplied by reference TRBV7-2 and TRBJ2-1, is GAGVSQSPSNKVTEKGKDVELRCDPISGHTALYWYRQSLGQGLEFLIYFQGNSAPDKSGLPSDRFSAERTGGSVSTLTIQRTQQEDSAVYLCASSLFGRYNEQFFGPGTRLTVL.

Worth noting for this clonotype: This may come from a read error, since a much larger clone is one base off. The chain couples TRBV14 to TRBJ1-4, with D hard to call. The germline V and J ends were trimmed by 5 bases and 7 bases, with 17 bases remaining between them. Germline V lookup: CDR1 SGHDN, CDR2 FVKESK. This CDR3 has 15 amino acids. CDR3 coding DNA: TGTGCCAGCAGCACGAAGGGTCCCTGGGGTGAAAAACTGTTTTTT. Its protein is CASSTKGPWGEKLFF.

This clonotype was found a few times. This CDR3 reads CSALQGTGANVLTF. The CDR3 nucleotides read TGCAGTGCCTTACAGGGGACTGGGGCCAACGTCCTGACTTTC. The V call is TRBV20-1, the J call TRBJ2-6, with 7 nucleotides matching TRBD1. V was clipped by 6 bases and J by 2 bases; unmatched bases: 4. The CDR3 sequence is 14 residues long. The germline V gene has CDR1 DFQATT and CDR2 SNEGSKA (reference sequence).

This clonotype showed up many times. As DNA, the CDR3 is TGTGCCAGTACCCGAGGGGTTGTTATCACTGAAGCTTTCTTT. It is translated as CASTRGVVITEAFF. The V and J genes are TRBV11-2 and TRBJ1-1; D perhaps matches TRBD1 (5 bases). V lost 9 bases, J lost 4 bases, and 18 bases lay in between. The CDR3 sequence is 14 residues long. Germline lookup yields CDR1 SGHAT and CDR2 FQNNGV.

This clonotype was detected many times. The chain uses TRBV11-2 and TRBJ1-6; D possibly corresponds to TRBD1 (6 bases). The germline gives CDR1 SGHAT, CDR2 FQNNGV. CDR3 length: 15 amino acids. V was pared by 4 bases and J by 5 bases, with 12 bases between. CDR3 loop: CASSSEGGNNSPLHF. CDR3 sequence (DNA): TGTGCCAGCAGCTCGGAGGGGGGGAATAATTCACCCCTCCACTTT.

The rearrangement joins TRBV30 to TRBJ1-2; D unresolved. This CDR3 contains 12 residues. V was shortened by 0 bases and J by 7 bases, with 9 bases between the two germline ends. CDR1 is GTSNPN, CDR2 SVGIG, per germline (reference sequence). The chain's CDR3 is CAWSVHGSGYTF. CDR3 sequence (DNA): TGTGCCTGGAGTGTACATGGGTCTGGCTACACCTTC.

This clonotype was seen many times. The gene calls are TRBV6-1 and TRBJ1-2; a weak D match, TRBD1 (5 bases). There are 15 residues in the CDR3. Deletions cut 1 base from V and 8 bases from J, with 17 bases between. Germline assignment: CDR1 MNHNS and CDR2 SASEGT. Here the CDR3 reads CASSEVEGRLEGYTF. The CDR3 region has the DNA TGTGCCAGCAGTGAAGTTGAGGGGCGTCTGGAAGGCTACACCTTC.

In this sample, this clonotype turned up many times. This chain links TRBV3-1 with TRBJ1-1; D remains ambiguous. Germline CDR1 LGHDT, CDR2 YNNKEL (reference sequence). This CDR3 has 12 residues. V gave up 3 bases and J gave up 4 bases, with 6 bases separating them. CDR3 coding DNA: TGTGCCAGCAGCCAGAGCCTCACTGAAGCTTTCTTT. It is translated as CASSQSLTEAFF.

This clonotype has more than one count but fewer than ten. The DNA for the CDR3 is TGTGCCAGCAGCCAAGAGGGCCGCCCCTACGAGCAGTACTTC. It translates to CASSQEGRPYEQYF. The gene calls are TRBV3-1 and TRBJ2-7; D is unresolved. The CDR3 contains 14 residues. V was cut by 0 bases and J by 2 bases, with 8 bases left in between. Per germline, CDR1 LGHDT and CDR2 YNNKEL (reference sequence).

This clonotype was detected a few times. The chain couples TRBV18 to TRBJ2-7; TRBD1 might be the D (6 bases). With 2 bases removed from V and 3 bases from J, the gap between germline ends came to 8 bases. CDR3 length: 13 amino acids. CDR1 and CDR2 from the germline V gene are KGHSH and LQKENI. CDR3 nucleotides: TGTGCCAGCTCACCAGGGGACAACTACGAGCAGTACTTC. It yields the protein CASSPGDNYEQYF.

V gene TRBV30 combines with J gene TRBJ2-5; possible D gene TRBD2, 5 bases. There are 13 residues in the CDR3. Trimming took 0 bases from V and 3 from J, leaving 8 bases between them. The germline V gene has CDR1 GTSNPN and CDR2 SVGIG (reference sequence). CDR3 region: CAWSVHGKETQYF. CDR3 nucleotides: TGTGCCTGGAGTGTACACGGGAAAGAGACCCAGTACTTC.